A selection of T cell receptor beta chains follows, all from one sample in a study of shared clonotypes between healthy human individuals. TCRdb's copy holds only in-frame clones and misses some; the assay was immunoSEQ multiplex PCR. The sample has roughly 590,000 clones; roughly 95% are singletons. Sequenced sample: naive CD8+ T cells sorted from blood. These receptors came from a woman in her 30s in good health. Both conserved end residues are part of each CDR3. Fields, in order: J gene, V gene, D gene, clone size, CDR3 protein, CDR3 DNA. The D gene is left open where the match is weak. Not all rows give a size; the values are once, few, many and, for expanded clones, a class.

>TRBJ2-7|TRBV6-6|TRBD2|.
CASASGREYEQYF
TGTGCCAGTGCTAGCGGGAGAGAGTACGAGCAGTACTTC
>TRBJ2-5|TRBV30|.|.
CAWSSADQETQYF
TGTGCCTGGAGTTCGGCAGACCAAGAGACCCAGTACTTC
>TRBJ2-7|TRBV7-9|.|.
CASSLAEKDSIPYEQYF
TGTGCCAGCAGCTTAGCCGAAAAGGACTCGATACCCTACGAGCAGTACTTC
>TRBJ2-2|TRBV13|.|.
CASSLQGVRDTGELFF
TGTGCCAGCAGCTTACAGGGCGTCCGTGACACCGGGGAGCTGTTTTTT
>TRBJ1-1|TRBV27|.|.
CASRTLMNTEAFF
TGTGCCAGTCGGACACTTATGAACACTGAAGCTTTCTTT
>TRBJ2-7|TRBV6-1|TRBD2|.
CASSWTSGGSYEQYF
TGTGCCAGCAGCTGGACTAGCGGGGGCTCCTACGAGCAGTACTTC
>TRBJ2-7|TRBV2|.|once
CASREGGYEQYF
TGTGCCAGCAGGGAGGGGGGGTACGAGCAGTACTTC
>TRBJ1-1|TRBV14|TRBD1|.
CASNLQGGTEAFF
TGTGCCAGCAACTTACAGGGGGGAACTGAAGCTTTCTTT
>TRBJ2-1|TRBV29-1|TRBD2|.
CSVVGTNNEQFF
TGCAGCGTTGTTGGGACTAACAATGAGCAGTTCTTC
>TRBJ2-1|TRBV14|TRBD1|.
CASSQLQGASSYNEQFF
TGTGCCAGCAGCCAACTACAGGGGGCAAGCTCCTACAATGAGCAGTTCTTC
>TRBJ2-3|TRBV5-1|.|.
CASSLEPGAPLDTQYF
TGCGCCAGCAGCTTGGAACCGGGAGCACCCTTAGATACGCAGTATTTT
>TRBJ2-6|TRBV28|TRBD1|.
CASSLWDRGQSGANVLTF
TGTGCCAGCAGTTTATGGGACAGGGGGCAATCTGGGGCCAACGTCCTGACTTTC
>TRBJ2-2|TRBV5-5|.|.
CASSVGPATGELFF
TGTGCCAGCAGCGTCGGACCTGCGACCGGGGAGCTGTTTTTT
>TRBJ2-5|TRBV25-1|.|.
CASSEYQGRRETQYF
TGTGCCAGCAGTGAATATCAGGGGAGGAGGGAGACCCAGTACTTC
>TRBJ2-7|TRBV2|.|.
CASSPSYEQYF
TGTGCCAGCAGCCCTTCCTACGAGCAGTACTTC
>TRBJ2-7|TRBV4-2|.|.
CASSQDESPAYEQYF
TGTGCCAGCAGCCAAGATGAGTCCCCCGCCTACGAGCAGTACTTC
>TRBJ2-7|TRBV28|TRBD2|.
CASSLRGSRHEQYF
TGTGCCAGCAGTTTACGCGGGAGTAGGCACGAGCAGTACTTC
>TRBJ2-7|TRBV14|.|.
CASSQYGGGFEQYF
TGTGCCAGCAGCCAATACGGGGGAGGTTTCGAGCAGTACTTC
>TRBJ2-2|TRBV4-1|.|.
CASSLREEPGELFF
TGCGCCAGCAGTTTAAGAGAGGAACCCGGGGAGCTGTTTTTT
>TRBJ2-2|TRBV13|.|.
CASSPEDRANTGELFF
TGTGCCAGCAGCCCCGAGGACAGAGCTAACACCGGGGAGCTGTTTTTT
>TRBJ2-7|TRBV4-1|.|.
CASSQADNEQYF
TGCGCCAGCAGCCAAGCTGATAACGAGCAGTACTTC
>TRBJ2-7|TRBV4-1|.|.
CASSTRQQSYEQYF
TGCGCCAGCAGCACCCGACAGCAATCCTACGAGCAGTACTTC
>TRBJ2-7|TRBV7-9|.|few
CASSLGEIHYEQYF
TGTGCCAGCAGCTTAGGGGAGATCCACTACGAGCAGTACTTC
>TRBJ1-1|TRBV5-1|TRBD1|.
CASSLRTGRNTEAFF
TGCGCCAGCAGCCTTCGGACAGGGCGAAACACTGAAGCTTTCTTT
>TRBJ1-4|TRBV2|.|.
CASGEVLEKLFF
TGTGCCTCCGGGGAGGTTCTTGAAAAACTGTTTTTT
>TRBJ2-7|TRBV5-1|TRBD2|.
CASKAGKPSYEQYF
TGCGCCAGCAAAGCGGGGAAGCCTTCCTACGAGCAGTACTTC